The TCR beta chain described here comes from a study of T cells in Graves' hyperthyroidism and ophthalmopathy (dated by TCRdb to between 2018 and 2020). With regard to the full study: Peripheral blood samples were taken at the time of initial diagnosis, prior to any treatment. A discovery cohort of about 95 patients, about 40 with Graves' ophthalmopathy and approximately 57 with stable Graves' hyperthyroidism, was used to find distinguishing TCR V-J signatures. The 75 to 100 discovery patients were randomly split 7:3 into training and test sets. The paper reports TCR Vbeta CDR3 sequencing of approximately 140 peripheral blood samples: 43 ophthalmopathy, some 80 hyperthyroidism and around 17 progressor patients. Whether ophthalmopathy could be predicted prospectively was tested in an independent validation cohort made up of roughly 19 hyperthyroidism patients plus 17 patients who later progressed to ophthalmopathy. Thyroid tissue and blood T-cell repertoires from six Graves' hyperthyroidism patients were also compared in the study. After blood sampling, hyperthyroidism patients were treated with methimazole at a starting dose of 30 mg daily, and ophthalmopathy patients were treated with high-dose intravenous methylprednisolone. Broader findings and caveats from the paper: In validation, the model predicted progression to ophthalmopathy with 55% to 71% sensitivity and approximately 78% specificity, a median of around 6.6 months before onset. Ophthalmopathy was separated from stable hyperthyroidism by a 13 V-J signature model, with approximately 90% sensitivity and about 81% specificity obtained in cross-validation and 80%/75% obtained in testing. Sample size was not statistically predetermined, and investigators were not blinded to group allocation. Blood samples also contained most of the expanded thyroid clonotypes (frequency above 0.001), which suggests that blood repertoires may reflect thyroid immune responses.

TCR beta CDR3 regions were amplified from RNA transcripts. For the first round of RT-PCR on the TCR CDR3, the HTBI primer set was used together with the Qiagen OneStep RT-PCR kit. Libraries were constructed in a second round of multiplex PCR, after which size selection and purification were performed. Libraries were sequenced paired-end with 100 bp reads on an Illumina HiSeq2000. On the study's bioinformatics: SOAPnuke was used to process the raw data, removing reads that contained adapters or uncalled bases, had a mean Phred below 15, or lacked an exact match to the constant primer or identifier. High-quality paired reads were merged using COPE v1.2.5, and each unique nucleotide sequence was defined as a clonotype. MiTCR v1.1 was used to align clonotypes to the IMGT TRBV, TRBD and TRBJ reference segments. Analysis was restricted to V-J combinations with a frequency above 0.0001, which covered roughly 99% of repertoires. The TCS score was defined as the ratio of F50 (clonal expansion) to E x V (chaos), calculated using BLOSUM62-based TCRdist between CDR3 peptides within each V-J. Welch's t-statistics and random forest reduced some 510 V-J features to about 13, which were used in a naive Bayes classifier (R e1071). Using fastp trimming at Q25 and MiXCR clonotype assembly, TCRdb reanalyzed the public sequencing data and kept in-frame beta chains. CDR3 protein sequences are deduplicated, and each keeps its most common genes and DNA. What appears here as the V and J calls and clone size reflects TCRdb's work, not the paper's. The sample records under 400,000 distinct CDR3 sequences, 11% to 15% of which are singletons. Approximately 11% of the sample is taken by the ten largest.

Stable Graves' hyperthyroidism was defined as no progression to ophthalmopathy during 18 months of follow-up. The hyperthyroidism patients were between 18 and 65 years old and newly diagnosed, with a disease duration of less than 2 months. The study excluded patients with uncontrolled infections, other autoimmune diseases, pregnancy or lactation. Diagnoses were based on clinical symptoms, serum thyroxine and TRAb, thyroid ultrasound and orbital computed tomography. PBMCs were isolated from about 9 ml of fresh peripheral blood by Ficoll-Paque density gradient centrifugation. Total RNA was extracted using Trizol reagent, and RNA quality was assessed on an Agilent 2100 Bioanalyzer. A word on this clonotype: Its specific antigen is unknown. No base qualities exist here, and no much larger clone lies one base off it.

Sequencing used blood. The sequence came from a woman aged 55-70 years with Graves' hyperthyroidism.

The DNA is as follows: TGCGCTTCCGGACAGGGGGCTTACAATGAGCAGTACTTC. Its protein reads: CASGQGAYNEQYF. This receptor chain uses TRBV5-1 and TRBJ2-1; 11 nucleotides in the junction match TRBD1. The end of the DNA fits TRBJ2-7 better, so the J call may be wrong. In the germline V gene, CDR1 corresponds to SGHRS and CDR2 to YFSETQ. The CDR3 spans 13 residues, from the cysteine through the phenylalanine. Only the CDR3 part of the read is kept: 39 bases, read in frame from the first base.